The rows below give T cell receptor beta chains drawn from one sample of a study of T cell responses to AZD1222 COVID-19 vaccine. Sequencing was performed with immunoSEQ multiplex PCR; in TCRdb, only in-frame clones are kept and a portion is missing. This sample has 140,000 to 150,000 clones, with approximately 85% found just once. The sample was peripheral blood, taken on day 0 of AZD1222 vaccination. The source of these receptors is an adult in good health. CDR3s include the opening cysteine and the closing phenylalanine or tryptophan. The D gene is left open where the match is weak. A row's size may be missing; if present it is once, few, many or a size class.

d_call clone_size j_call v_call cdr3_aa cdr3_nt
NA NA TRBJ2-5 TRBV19 CASRQGQETQYF TGTGCCAGTCGGCAGGGGCAAGAGACCCAGTACTTC
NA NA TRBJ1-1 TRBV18 CASSPQTKNTEAFF TGTGCCAGCTCACCACAGACCAAGAACACTGAAGCTTTCTTT
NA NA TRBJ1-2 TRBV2 CASGKGQLNYGYTF TGTGCCAGCGGAAAAGGACAGTTAAACTATGGCTACACCTTC
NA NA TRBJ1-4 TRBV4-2 CASSQPGQVNEKLFF TGTGCCAGCAGTCAACCGGGACAAGTTAATGAAAAACTGTTTTTT
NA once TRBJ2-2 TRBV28 CASSFSGYYTGELFF TGTGCCAGCAGTTTCTCTGGGTATTACACCGGGGAGCTGTTTTTT
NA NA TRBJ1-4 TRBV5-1 CASSRGVGEGSAF NA
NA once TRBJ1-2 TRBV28 CASSLKGYGYTF TGTGCCAGCAGTTTAAAAGGGTATGGCTACACCTTC
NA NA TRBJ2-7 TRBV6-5 CASSYRGRGGEQYF TGTGCCAGCAGTTACCGTGGCAGGGGAGGCGAGCAGTACTTC
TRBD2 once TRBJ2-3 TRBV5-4 CASSPAGENRNTQYF TGTGCCAGCTCCCCGGCGGGAGAGAACCGAAATACGCAGTATTTT
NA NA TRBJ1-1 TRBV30 CAWSSTATEAFF TGTGCCTGGAGCTCTACAGCTACCGAAGCTTTCTTT
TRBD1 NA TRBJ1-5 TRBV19 CASTGQGGNQPQHF TGTGCCAGTACGGGACAGGGAGGCAATCAGCCCCAGCATTTT
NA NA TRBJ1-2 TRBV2 CASGGQHPNYGYTF TGTGCCAGCGGAGGACAACACCCTAACTATGGCTACACCTTC
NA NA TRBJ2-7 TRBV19 CASSTEMGPTQRGYYEQYF TGTGCCAGTAGCACCGAGATGGGACCGACTCAACGAGGCTACTACGAGCAGTACTTC
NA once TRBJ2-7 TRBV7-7 CASSLSPFYEQYF TGTGCCAGCAGCTTAAGCCCTTTCTACGAGCAGTACTTC
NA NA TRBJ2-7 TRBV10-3 CAIRRDTSYEQYF TGTGCCATCAGACGGGACACATCCTACGAGCAGTACTTC
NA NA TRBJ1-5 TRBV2 CASSESMGRQPQHF TGTGCCAGCAGTGAGAGTATGGGGAGACAGCCCCAGCATTTT
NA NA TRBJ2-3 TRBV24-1 CATSFTDTQYF TGTGCCACCAGTTTTACAGATACGCAGTATTTT
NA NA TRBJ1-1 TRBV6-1 CASSVDVGAFF TGTGCCAGCAGTGTCGACGTGGGGGCTTTCTTT
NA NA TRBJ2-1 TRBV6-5 CASSPAGRQQFF TGTGCCAGCAGTCCCGCGGGCCGTCAGCAGTTCTTC
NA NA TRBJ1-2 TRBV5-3 CASSTEANYGYTF TGTGCCAGTTCGACAGAAGCTAACTATGGCTACACCTTC
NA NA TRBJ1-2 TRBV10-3 CAISVGREYGYTF TGTGCCATCAGTGTCGGCAGGGAGTATGGCTACACCTTC
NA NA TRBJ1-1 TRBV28 CASSFPGRTEAFF TGTGCCAGCAGTTTTCCGGGGCGGACTGAAGCTTTCTTT
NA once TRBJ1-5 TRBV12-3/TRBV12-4 CASQGSGNQPQHF TGTGCCAGCCAGGGGAGCGGCAATCAGCCCCAGCATTTT
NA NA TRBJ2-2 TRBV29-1 CSVEDRLRGTGELFF TGCAGCGTTGAAGATCGGTTACGGGGCACCGGGGAGCTGTTTTTT
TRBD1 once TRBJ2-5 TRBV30 CAWSPTRGWQETQYF TGTGCCTGGAGTCCAACCAGGGGGTGGCAAGAGACCCAGTACTTC
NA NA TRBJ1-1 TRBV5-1 CASSQTDGNTEAFF TGCGCCAGCAGCCAAACCGACGGTAACACTGAAGCTTTCTTT
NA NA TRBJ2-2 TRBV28 CASGSENTGELFF TGTGCCAGCGGGAGCGAGAACACCGGGGAGCTGTTTTTT
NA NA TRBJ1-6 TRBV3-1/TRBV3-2 CASSQGTANSPLHF TGTGCCAGCAGCCAAGGGACAGCTAATTCACCCCTCCACTTT
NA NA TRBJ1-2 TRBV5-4 CASSLEGLYTF TGTGCCAGCAGCTTAGAAGGGCTCTACACCTTC
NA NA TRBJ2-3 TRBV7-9 CASSQTGGDTQYF TGTGCCAGCAGCCAGACGGGCGGGGATACGCAGTATTTT
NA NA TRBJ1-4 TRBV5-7 CASSKAPRREVNEKLFF TGTGCCAGCAGCAAGGCGCCGAGACGGGAAGTTAATGAAAAACTGTTTTTT
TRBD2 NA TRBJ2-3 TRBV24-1 CATSDPEGLAGFPSTDTQYF TGTGCCACCAGTGATCCAGAGGGACTAGCGGGGTTTCCTAGCACAGATACGCAGTATTTT
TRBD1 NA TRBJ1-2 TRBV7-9 CASSPQGYYGYTF TGTGCCAGCAGCCCACAGGGGTACTATGGCTACACCTTC
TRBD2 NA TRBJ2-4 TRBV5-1 CASSLGSGGAGDIQYF TGCGCCAGCAGCTTGGGCAGCGGGGGGGCCGGGGACATTCAGTACTTC
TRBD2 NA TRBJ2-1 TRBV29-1 CSAFSGTNFDRSNEQFF TGCAGCGCCTTTAGCGGGACGAATTTCGACAGGAGCAATGAGCAGTTCTTC
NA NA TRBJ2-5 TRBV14 CASSRPTGIRETQYF TGTGCCAGCAGCCGCCCAACAGGGATCCGGGAGACCCAGTACTTC
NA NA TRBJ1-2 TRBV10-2 CASSGRNGNGYTF TGCGCCAGCAGTGGACGGAATGGAAATGGCTACACCTTC
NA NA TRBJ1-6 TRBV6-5 CASTSGGNGSPLHF TGTGCCAGCACCTCCGGGGGAAACGGTTCACCCCTCCACTTT
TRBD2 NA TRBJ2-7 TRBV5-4 CASSFLAGGYEQYF TGTGCCAGCAGCTTCCTAGCGGGAGGATACGAGCAGTACTTC
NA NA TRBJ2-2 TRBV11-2 CASSSSTGNTGELFF TGTGCCAGCAGCTCCTCGACGGGGAACACCGGGGAGCTGTTTTTT
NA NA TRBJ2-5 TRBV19 CASSRISGPGPRETQYF TGTGCCAGTAGCCGTATAAGCGGTCCGGGGCCAAGGGAGACCCAGTACTTC
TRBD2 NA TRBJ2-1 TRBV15 CATSRVAGEVYNEQFF TGTGCCACCAGCAGAGTAGCGGGAGAAGTCTACAATGAGCAGTTCTTC
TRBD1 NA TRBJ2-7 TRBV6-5 CASSYDRGVYEQYF TGTGCCAGCAGTTATGACAGGGGGGTATACGAGCAGTACTTC
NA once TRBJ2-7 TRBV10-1 CARVKRGQTPSSYEQYF TGCGCCAGGGTTAAAAGGGGCCAGACACCAAGCTCCTACGAGCAGTACTTC
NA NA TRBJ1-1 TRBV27 CASSPKRNTEAFF TGTGCCAGCAGTCCTAAGCGGAACACTGAAGCTTTCTTT
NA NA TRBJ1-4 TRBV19 CASSIVEWEKLFF TGTGCCAGTAGTATAGTCGAGTGGGAAAAACTGTTTTTT
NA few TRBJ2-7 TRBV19 CASSISDYEQYF TGTGCCAGTAGTATATCTGACTACGAGCAGTACTTC
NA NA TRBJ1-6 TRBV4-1 CASSQVGLSITPLHF TGCGCCAGCAGCCAAGTCGGACTATCAATTACACCCCTCCACTTT
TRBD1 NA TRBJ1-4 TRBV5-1 CASSLIGTGDEKLFF TGCGCCAGCAGCTTGATTGGGACAGGGGATGAAAAACTGTTTTTT
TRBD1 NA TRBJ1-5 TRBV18 CASSREGAQPQHF TGTGCCAGCTCACGGGAGGGGGCTCAGCCCCAGCATTTT
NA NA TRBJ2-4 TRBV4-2 CASSQDSTSGRIQYF TGTGCCAGCAGCCAAGATAGCACGTCGGGACGCATTCAGTACTTC
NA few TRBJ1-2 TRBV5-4 CASSFGQGVYGYTF TGTGCCAGCAGCTTCGGTCAGGGAGTCTATGGCTACACCTTC
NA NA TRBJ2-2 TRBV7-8 CASSFLRGTGELFF TGTGCCAGCAGCTTTCTCAGGGGAACCGGGGAGCTGTTTTTT
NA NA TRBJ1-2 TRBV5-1 CASSPARVPYGYTF TGCGCCAGCAGCCCGGCGCGAGTCCCCTATGGCTACACCTTC
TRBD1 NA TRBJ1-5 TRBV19 CASSVRGLRDSNQPQHF TGTGCCAGTAGCGTCAGGGGGCTTAGGGATAGCAATCAGCCCCAGCATTTT
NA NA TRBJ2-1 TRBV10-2 CASSGAGGRDEQFF TGCGCCAGCAGTGGGGCCGGGGGGCGCGATGAGCAGTTCTTC
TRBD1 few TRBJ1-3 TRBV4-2 CASSQERGTGYTIYF TGTGCCAGCAGCCAAGAACGAGGGACAGGGTACACCATATATTTT
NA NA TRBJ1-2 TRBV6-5 CASTRGGGYTF TGTGCCAGCACGCGGGGGGGAGGCTACACCTTC
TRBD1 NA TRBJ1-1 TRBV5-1 CASSPDRGPMNTEAFF TGCGCCAGCAGCCCGGACAGGGGACCTATGAACACTGAAGCTTTCTTT